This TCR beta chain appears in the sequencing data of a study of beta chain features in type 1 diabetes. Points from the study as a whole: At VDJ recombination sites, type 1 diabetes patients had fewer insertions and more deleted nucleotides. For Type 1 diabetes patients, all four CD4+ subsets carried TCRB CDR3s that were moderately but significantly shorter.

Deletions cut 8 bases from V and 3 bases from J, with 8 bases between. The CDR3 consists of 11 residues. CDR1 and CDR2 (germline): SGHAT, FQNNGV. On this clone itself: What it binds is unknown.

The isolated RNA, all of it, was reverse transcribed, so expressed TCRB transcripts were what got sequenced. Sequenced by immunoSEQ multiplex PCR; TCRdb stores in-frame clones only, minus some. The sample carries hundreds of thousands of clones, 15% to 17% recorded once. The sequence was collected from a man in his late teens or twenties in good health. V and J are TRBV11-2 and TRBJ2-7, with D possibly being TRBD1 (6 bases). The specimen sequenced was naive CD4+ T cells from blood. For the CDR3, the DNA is TGTGCCAGCGGACAGATCTACGAGCAGTACTTC. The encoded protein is CASGQIYEQYF. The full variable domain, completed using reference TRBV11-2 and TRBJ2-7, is EAGVAQSPRYKIIEKRQSVAFWCNPISGHATLYWYQQILGQGPKLLIQFQNNGVVDDSQLPKDRFSAERLKGVDSTLKIQPAKLEDSAVYLCASGQIYEQYFGPGTRLTVT.